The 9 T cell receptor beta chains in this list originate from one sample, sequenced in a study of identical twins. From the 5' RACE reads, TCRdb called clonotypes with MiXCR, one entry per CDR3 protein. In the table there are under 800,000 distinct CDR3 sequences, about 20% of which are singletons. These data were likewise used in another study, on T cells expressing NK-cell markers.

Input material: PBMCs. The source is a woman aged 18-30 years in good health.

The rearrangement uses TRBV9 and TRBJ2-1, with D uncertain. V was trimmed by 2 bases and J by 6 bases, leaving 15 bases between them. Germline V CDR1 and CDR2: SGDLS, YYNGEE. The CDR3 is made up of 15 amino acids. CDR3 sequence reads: CASSVETVGSNEQFF. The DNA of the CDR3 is TGTGCCAGCAGCGTGGAAACAGTCGGGTCCAATGAGCAGTTCTTC. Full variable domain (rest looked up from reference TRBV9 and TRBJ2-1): DSGVTQTPKHLITATGQRVTLRCSPRSGDLSVYWYQQSLDQGLQFLIQYYNGEERAKGNILERFSAQQFPDLHSELNLSSLELGDSALYFCASSVETVGSNEQFFGPGTRLTVL.

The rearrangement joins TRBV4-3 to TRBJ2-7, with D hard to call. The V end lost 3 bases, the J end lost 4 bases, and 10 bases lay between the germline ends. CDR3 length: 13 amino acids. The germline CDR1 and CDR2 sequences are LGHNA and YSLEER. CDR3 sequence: CASSQGFNYEQYF. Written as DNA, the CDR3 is TGCGCCAGCAGCCAGGGGTTTAATTACGAGCAGTACTTC.

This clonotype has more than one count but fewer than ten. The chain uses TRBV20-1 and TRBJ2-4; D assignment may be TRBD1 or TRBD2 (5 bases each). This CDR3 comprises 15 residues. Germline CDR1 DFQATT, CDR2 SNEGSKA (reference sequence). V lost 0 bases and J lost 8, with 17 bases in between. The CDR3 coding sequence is TGCAGTGCTAGAGATGGGACCAATTCACGAGACATTCAGTACTTC. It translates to CSARDGTNSRDIQYF.

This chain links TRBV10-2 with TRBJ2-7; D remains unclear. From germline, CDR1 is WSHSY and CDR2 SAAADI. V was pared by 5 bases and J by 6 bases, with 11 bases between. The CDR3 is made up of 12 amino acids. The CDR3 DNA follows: TGCGCCAGCAGTCATTGGCTGCGCGAGCAGTACTTC. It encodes CASSHWLREQYF.

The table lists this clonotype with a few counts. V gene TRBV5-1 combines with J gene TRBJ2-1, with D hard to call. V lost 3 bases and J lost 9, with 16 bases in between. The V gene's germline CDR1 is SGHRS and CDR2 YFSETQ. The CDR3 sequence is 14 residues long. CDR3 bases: TGCGCCAGCAGCTCTCGTCTAGAGTATGGTGAGCAGTTCTTC. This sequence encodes CASSSRLEYGEQFF.

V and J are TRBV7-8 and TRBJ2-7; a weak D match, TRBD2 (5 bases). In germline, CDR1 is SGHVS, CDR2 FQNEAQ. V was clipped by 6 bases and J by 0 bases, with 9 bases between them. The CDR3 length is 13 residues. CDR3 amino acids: CASRRAASYEQYF. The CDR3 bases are TGTGCCAGCAGGAGGGCCGCCTCCTACGAGCAGTACTTC.

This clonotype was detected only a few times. CDR3 amino acids: CASSHGGTYNEQFF. The CDR3 DNA reads as TGCGCCAGCAGCCACGGCGGGACCTACAATGAGCAGTTCTTC. The chain carries TRBV4-3 and TRBJ2-1; D may be TRBD2 (6 bases). The CDR3 runs 14 residues. CDR1 and CDR2 from the germline V gene are LGHNA and YSLEER. Trimming cost V 3 bases and J 2 bases, with 8 bases left between them.

CDR3 amino acids: CSSGTSQETQYF. DNA for the CDR3: TGCAGCTCCGGGACTTCCCAAGAGACCCAGTACTTC. The chain employs TRBV20-1 and TRBJ2-5; maybe TRBD2 (6 bases). This CDR3 has 12 residues. CDR1 and CDR2 (germline): DFQATT, SNEGSKA (reference sequence).

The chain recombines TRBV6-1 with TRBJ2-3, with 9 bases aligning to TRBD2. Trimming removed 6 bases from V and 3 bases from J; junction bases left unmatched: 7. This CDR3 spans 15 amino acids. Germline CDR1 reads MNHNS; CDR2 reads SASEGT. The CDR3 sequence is CASSRRGGGTDTQYF. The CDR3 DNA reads TGTGCCAGCAGCCGGCGGGGGGGAGGGACAGATACGCAGTATTTT.